A selection of T cell receptor beta chains follows, all from one sample in a study of naive and memory T cell subsets. TCRdb re-analysed the 5' RACE reads in MiXCR, keeping a single row per CDR3 protein. The table shows tens of thousands of distinct CDR3 sequences, with approximately 6.6% occurring only once. The receptors shown here come from a male donor in good health. Each CDR3 is given with its conserved first and last residue. The order of the fields is J gene, V gene, D gene, clone size, CDR3 DNA, CDR3 protein. D genes are given only for firm matches. For some rows the clone size is stated as once, few or many, or as a class when expanded; others skip it.

j_gene: TRBJ2-7
v_gene: TRBV5-6
d_gene: NA
abundance: NA
CDR3nt: TGTGCCAGCAGCGGGGGGACAACTTCCTACGAGCAGTACTTC
CDR3aa: CASSGGTTSYEQYF

j_gene: TRBJ1-5
v_gene: TRBV7-6
d_gene: NA
abundance: few
CDR3nt: TGTGCCAGCAGCGTTGACAGTAGCAATCAGCCCCAGCATTTT
CDR3aa: CASSVDSSNQPQHF

j_gene: TRBJ2-3
v_gene: TRBV20-1
d_gene: TRBD2
abundance: NA
CDR3nt: TGCAGTGCTCATGGACTAGCGGGAGTGGGAGATACGCAGTATTTT
CDR3aa: CSAHGLAGVGDTQYF

j_gene: TRBJ2-7
v_gene: TRBV5-1
d_gene: NA
abundance: few
CDR3nt: TGCGCCAGCAGCCCCGAACCCGGACGAGCCTACGAGCAGTACTTC
CDR3aa: CASSPEPGRAYEQYF

j_gene: TRBJ1-2
v_gene: TRBV6-1
d_gene: NA
abundance: few
CDR3nt: TGTGCCAGCAGTGAATCGTGGGGGCTTGCCTATGGCTACACCTTC
CDR3aa: CASSESWGLAYGYTF

j_gene: TRBJ2-4
v_gene: TRBV20-1
d_gene: NA
abundance: few
CDR3nt: TGCAGTGCTAGAGAAGCTGTTAACAAAAACATTCAGTACTTC
CDR3aa: CSAREAVNKNIQYF

j_gene: TRBJ1-1
v_gene: TRBV20-1
d_gene: NA
abundance: many
CDR3nt: TGCAGTGCTAGAGAAACGGGATTCACTGAAGCTTTCTTT
CDR3aa: CSARETGFTEAFF

j_gene: TRBJ2-7
v_gene: TRBV5-5
d_gene: NA
abundance: NA
CDR3nt: TGTGCCAGCAGCTTGGGAGGTACAGCCCTCTACGAGCAGTACTTC
CDR3aa: CASSLGGTALYEQYF

j_gene: TRBJ2-5
v_gene: TRBV6-2/TRBV6-3
d_gene: TRBD1
abundance: many
CDR3nt: TGTGCCAGCAGGCCCATTGGGACAGGACAAGAGACCCAGTACTTC
CDR3aa: CASRPIGTGQETQYF

j_gene: TRBJ2-1
v_gene: TRBV2
d_gene: TRBD1
abundance: medium-sized
CDR3nt: TGTGCCACCGGGAGAGGGACAGGGTTTAATGAGCAGTTCTTC
CDR3aa: CATGRGTGFNEQFF

j_gene: TRBJ2-5
v_gene: TRBV10-1
d_gene: NA
abundance: many
CDR3nt: TGCGCCAGCAGTGAGTCGAACCAAGAGACCCAGTACTTC
CDR3aa: CASSESNQETQYF

j_gene: TRBJ2-7
v_gene: TRBV11-2
d_gene: TRBD2
abundance: NA
CDR3nt: TGTGCCAGCAGTTTAGGGACTAGCGGGACCTACGAGCAGTACTTC
CDR3aa: CASSLGTSGTYEQYF

j_gene: TRBJ2-2
v_gene: TRBV7-8
d_gene: NA
abundance: few
CDR3nt: TGTGCCAGCAGTCAAGGCGGCGCGGGGTACACCGGGGAGCTGTTTTTT
CDR3aa: CASSQGGAGYTGELFF

j_gene: TRBJ2-5
v_gene: TRBV15
d_gene: NA
abundance: few
CDR3nt: TGTGCCACCAGGCCGTCCTTAGGTGGGAGAATGTCAGAGACCCAGTACTTC
CDR3aa: CATRPSLGGRMSETQYF

j_gene: TRBJ2-3
v_gene: TRBV7-4
d_gene: TRBD2
abundance: few
CDR3nt: TGTGCCAGCAGCCAACTCGCGGGCAGGACTAGCGGGAGGAAGCCCTGCACAGATACGCAGTATTTT
CDR3aa: CASSQLAGRTSGRKPCTDTQYF

j_gene: TRBJ2-7
v_gene: TRBV2
d_gene: TRBD2
abundance: many
CDR3nt: TGTGCCATCTCGATTAGCGGGAGCTACGAGCAGTACTTC
CDR3aa: CAISISGSYEQYF

j_gene: TRBJ1-5
v_gene: TRBV12-3/TRBV12-4
d_gene: NA
abundance: few
CDR3nt: TGTGCCAGCAGTCCCCACCCTACAGGGAATGAGGAGCCCCAGCATTTT
CDR3aa: CASSPHPTGNEEPQHF

j_gene: TRBJ2-5
v_gene: TRBV20-1
d_gene: NA
abundance: many
CDR3nt: TGCAGTGCTAGAGATTTAATGGCCCTACAAGAGACCCAGTACTTC
CDR3aa: CSARDLMALQETQYF

j_gene: TRBJ2-7
v_gene: TRBV4-1
d_gene: NA
abundance: few
CDR3nt: TGCGCCAGCAGCCAAGATCCGGGGGACTCCATGTCCTACGAGCAGTACTTC
CDR3aa: CASSQDPGDSMSYEQYF

j_gene: TRBJ1-1
v_gene: TRBV7-9
d_gene: NA
abundance: many
CDR3nt: TGTGCCAGCAGCTTAGAGGGGACATACACTGAAGCTTTCTTT
CDR3aa: CASSLEGTYTEAFF

j_gene: TRBJ2-1
v_gene: TRBV5-1
d_gene: NA
abundance: NA
CDR3nt: TGCGCCAGCAGCCAGGGACAACTCAGGAATGAGCAGTTCTTC
CDR3aa: CASSQGQLRNEQFF

j_gene: TRBJ1-1
v_gene: TRBV27
d_gene: TRBD1
abundance: few
CDR3nt: TGTGCCAGCAGGACAGGGGCTAACACTGAAGCTTTCTTT
CDR3aa: CASRTGANTEAFF

j_gene: TRBJ1-1
v_gene: TRBV29-1
d_gene: TRBD1
abundance: many
CDR3nt: TGCAGCGCCGTTAGCCAGGGGGTGCCCCTCCGGAACACTGAAGCTTTCTTT
CDR3aa: CSAVSQGVPLRNTEAFF

j_gene: TRBJ1-2
v_gene: TRBV29-1
d_gene: NA
abundance: NA
CDR3nt: TGCAGCGTTTACGGGGCCATAGCTAACTATGGCTACACCTTC
CDR3aa: CSVYGAIANYGYTF

j_gene: TRBJ1-2
v_gene: TRBV6-5
d_gene: TRBD1
abundance: many
CDR3nt: TGTGCCAGCAGTTCTACTACAGGGGGTCTAGGCTATGGCTACACCTTC
CDR3aa: CASSSTTGGLGYGYTF

j_gene: TRBJ1-5
v_gene: TRBV20-1
d_gene: NA
abundance: NA
CDR3nt: TGCAGTGCTAGAGCGGGGGCGCGGGCAGGGGGCAATCAGCCCCAGCATTTT
CDR3aa: CSARAGARAGGNQPQHF

j_gene: TRBJ1-1
v_gene: TRBV6-5
d_gene: NA
abundance: NA
CDR3nt: TGTGCCAGCAGTTACAGGACGGGTTCGAGGAACACTGAAGCTTTCTTT
CDR3aa: CASSYRTGSRNTEAFF

j_gene: TRBJ2-7
v_gene: TRBV6-1
d_gene: TRBD1
abundance: few
CDR3nt: TGTGCCAGCTTACACCGGGACAGGGGATCCGAGCAGTACTTC
CDR3aa: CASLHRDRGSEQYF

j_gene: TRBJ1-1
v_gene: TRBV5-1
d_gene: NA
abundance: many
CDR3nt: TGCGCCAGCAGCTTGGGTTTGGACCCGAACACTGAAGCTTTCTTT
CDR3aa: CASSLGLDPNTEAFF

j_gene: TRBJ2-1
v_gene: TRBV7-2
d_gene: NA
abundance: many
CDR3nt: TGTGCCAGCAGCTTGAGGGTGCGGGATGAGCAGTTCTTC
CDR3aa: CASSLRVRDEQFF

j_gene: TRBJ2-7
v_gene: TRBV14
d_gene: NA
abundance: NA
CDR3nt: TGTGCCAGCAGCCCCTTTGTGGGGGCTATGGGGGCTAATTACGAGCAGTACTTC
CDR3aa: CASSPFVGAMGANYEQYF

j_gene: TRBJ2-4
v_gene: TRBV28
d_gene: NA
abundance: NA
CDR3nt: TGTGCCAGCAGTTCAACGGGTGGGGTAAACATTCAGTACTTC
CDR3aa: CASSSTGGVNIQYF

j_gene: TRBJ2-7
v_gene: TRBV20-1
d_gene: TRBD2
abundance: many
CDR3nt: TGCAGTGCTCAGGAGGGTAGCGGGAGGGTTGAGCAGAACTTC
CDR3aa: CSAQEGSGRVEQNF

j_gene: TRBJ2-3
v_gene: TRBV19
d_gene: NA
abundance: many
CDR3nt: TGTGCCAGTAGTATCGTGTCTAGCACAGATACGCAGTATTTT
CDR3aa: CASSIVSSTDTQYF

j_gene: TRBJ1-2
v_gene: TRBV29-1
d_gene: TRBD1
abundance: few
CDR3nt: TGCAGCGTCGACGGGACAGGGGATACTGACTATGGCTACACCTTC
CDR3aa: CSVDGTGDTDYGYTF

j_gene: TRBJ1-1
v_gene: TRBV5-1
d_gene: TRBD1
abundance: NA
CDR3nt: TGCGCCAGCAGCTTGTTTGTGGGGGACAGGTCGAACACTGAAGCTTTCTTT
CDR3aa: CASSLFVGDRSNTEAFF

j_gene: TRBJ1-5
v_gene: TRBV12-3/TRBV12-4
d_gene: NA
abundance: many
CDR3nt: TGTGCCAGCAGGGATTATAGCAATCAGCCCCAGCATTTT
CDR3aa: CASRDYSNQPQHF

j_gene: TRBJ2-1
v_gene: TRBV6-5
d_gene: NA
abundance: NA
CDR3nt: TGTGCCAGCAGTTCGGAGGGGGGTTACAATGAGCAGTTCTTC
CDR3aa: CASSSEGGYNEQFF

j_gene: TRBJ2-1
v_gene: TRBV19
d_gene: NA
abundance: few
CDR3nt: TGTGCCAGTAGTACCCTACCTATCAATGAGCAGTTCTTC
CDR3aa: CASSTLPINEQFF

j_gene: TRBJ1-1
v_gene: TRBV30
d_gene: NA
abundance: NA
CDR3nt: TGTGCCTGGAGTCCCCAGGGGAATGAAGCTTTCTTT
CDR3aa: CAWSPQGNEAFF

j_gene: TRBJ1-4
v_gene: TRBV27
d_gene: NA
abundance: NA
CDR3nt: TGTGCCAGCAGTTTATCCCCAGTTTCAACTAATGAAAAACTGTTTTTT
CDR3aa: CASSLSPVSTNEKLFF

j_gene: TRBJ2-7
v_gene: TRBV28
d_gene: TRBD2
abundance: many
CDR3nt: TGTGCCAGCAGTTTACCGCCTCTAGCGGGTCCCTACGAGCAGTACTTC
CDR3aa: CASSLPPLAGPYEQYF

j_gene: TRBJ1-3
v_gene: TRBV2
d_gene: NA
abundance: many
CDR3nt: TGTGCCAGAAGTACAGGGAACTCTGGAAACACCATATATTTT
CDR3aa: CARSTGNSGNTIYF

j_gene: TRBJ1-4
v_gene: TRBV15
d_gene: NA
abundance: few
CDR3nt: TGTGCCACCAGCAGAGATAGGGCGCAGGCGAATGAAAAACTGTTTTTT
CDR3aa: CATSRDRAQANEKLFF

j_gene: TRBJ2-1
v_gene: TRBV10-1
d_gene: NA
abundance: many
CDR3nt: TGCGCCAGCAGTGAACTAGGCTCCTACAATGAGCAGTTCTTC
CDR3aa: CASSELGSYNEQFF

j_gene: TRBJ2-1
v_gene: TRBV4-1
d_gene: TRBD2
abundance: many
CDR3nt: TGCGCCAGCAGCCTGGTTACTAGCGGTCTGTACAATGAGCAGTTCTTC
CDR3aa: CASSLVTSGLYNEQFF

j_gene: TRBJ1-4
v_gene: TRBV12-3/TRBV12-4
d_gene: NA
abundance: NA
CDR3nt: TGTGCCAGCAGTTCCCTAGATCAGGGAACTAATGAAAAACTGTTTTTT
CDR3aa: CASSSLDQGTNEKLFF

j_gene: TRBJ2-7
v_gene: TRBV6-6
d_gene: TRBD1
abundance: few
CDR3nt: TGTGCCAGCAGGGACAGGGCCACCTACGAGCAGTACTTC
CDR3aa: CASRDRATYEQYF

j_gene: TRBJ2-4
v_gene: TRBV27
d_gene: NA
abundance: many
CDR3nt: TGTGCCAGCAGCCCCGGGGTAGCCAAAAACATTCAGTACTTC
CDR3aa: CASSPGVAKNIQYF

j_gene: TRBJ2-3
v_gene: TRBV20-1
d_gene: NA
abundance: few
CDR3nt: TGCAGTGCTAGAGCTCAAGGCACAGATACGCAGTATTTT
CDR3aa: CSARAQGTDTQYF

j_gene: TRBJ1-6
v_gene: TRBV14
d_gene: NA
abundance: NA
CDR3nt: TGTGCCAGCAGCCAAGATAGGTCACAGGGTGGATCCCCTTCACCCCTCCACTTT
CDR3aa: CASSQDRSQGGSPSPLHF

j_gene: TRBJ2-4
v_gene: TRBV6-5
d_gene: NA
abundance: many
CDR3nt: TGTGCCAGCAGTACCCAAGGACAGATTCAGTACTTC
CDR3aa: CASSTQGQIQYF

j_gene: TRBJ2-6
v_gene: TRBV6-5
d_gene: NA
abundance: NA
CDR3nt: TGTGCCAGCAGTTACCGGATAACCTCTGGGGCCAACGTCCTGACTTTC
CDR3aa: CASSYRITSGANVLTF